Below are 12 T cell receptor beta chains sequenced from a single sample in a study of T cells in tumors after PD-1 blockade. Generated by immunoSEQ multiplex PCR, the TCRdb table keeps only in-frame clones and is missing some. The sample lists around 25,000 clones, about 82% occurring once. The source was PBMCs, collected after anti-PD-1 treatment. The receptors shown here come from a human donor with basal cell carcinoma.

This chain links TRBV6-5 with TRBJ1-2; the D gene is possibly TRBD1 (6 bases). The V gene's germline CDR1 is MNHEY and CDR2 SVGAGI. There are 13 residues in the CDR3. V lost 6 bases and J lost 5, with 13 bases in between. Written as DNA, the CDR3 is TGTGCCAGCAGCCCCAGGGGATTATATGGCTACACCTTC. Translation gives CASSPRGLYGYTF.

The V gene is TRBV5-1, the J gene TRBJ1-3; maybe TRBD1 (5 bases). V was pared by 1 base and J by 1 base, with 9 bases between. In germline, CDR1 is SGHRS, CDR2 YFSETQ. This CDR3 is built from 15 residues. This CDR3 reads CASSLNSGSGNTIYF. Written as DNA, the CDR3 is TGCGCCAGCAGCTTGAATTCAGGGTCTGGAAACACCATATATTTT.

The chain employs TRBV7-3 and TRBJ1-1; D may be TRBD1 (5 bases). Germline V lookup: CDR1 SGHTA, CDR2 FQGTGA. This CDR3 is 13 amino acids long. V was cut by 5 bases and J by 3 bases, with 10 bases left in between. The CDR3 reads CASSIKTDTEAFF. The CDR3 bases are TGTGCCAGCAGCATTAAGACAGACACTGAAGCTTTCTTT. Complete variable domain (other parts from reference TRBV7-3 and TRBJ1-1): GAGVSQTPSNKVTEKGKYVELRCDPISGHTALYWYRQSLGQGPEFLIYFQGTGAADDSGLPNDRFFAVRPEGSVSTLKIQRTERGDSAVYLCASSIKTDTEAFFGQGTRLTVV.

V and J are TRBV29-1 and TRBJ2-5, with D uncertain. CDR1 is SQVTM, CDR2 ANQGSEA, per germline. V lost 3 bases, J lost 2 bases, and 10 bases lay in between. The length of the CDR3 is 13 residues. The CDR3 protein is CSVDLQAQETQYF. Here the CDR3 DNA reads TGCAGCGTTGATCTTCAGGCTCAAGAGACCCAGTACTTC.

This rearrangement joins TRBV5-6 to TRBJ1-2; no clear D gene. Germline V lookup: CDR1 SGHDT, CDR2 YYEEEE. Trimming took 4 bases from V and 8 from J, leaving 18 bases between them. The CDR3 runs to 14 residues. CDR3: CASSPLVTNPGYTF. CDR3 nucleotides: TGTGCCAGCAGCCCGTTGGTGACCAACCCGGGCTACACCTTC.

The chain employs TRBV7-6 and TRBJ1-1; D ambiguous. Trimming removed 5 bases at V and 2 bases at J, with 12 bases between. The length of the CDR3 is 14 residues. The germline gives CDR1 SGHVS, CDR2 FNYEAQ. The CDR3 nucleotides are TGTGCCAGCAGCCAATGGACGGGAAACACTGAAGCTTTCTTT. It translates to CASSQWTGNTEAFF.

V is TRBV2 and J is TRBJ1-1, with unresolved D. The V end lost 5 bases, the J end lost 1 base, and 11 bases lay between the germline ends. The CDR3 spans 14 residues. CDR1 is SNHLY, CDR2 FYNNEI, per germline. The chain's CDR3 is CASSRFTANTEAFF. As DNA, the CDR3 is TGTGCCAGCAGTAGGTTCACAGCGAACACTGAAGCTTTCTTT.

V and J are TRBV19 and TRBJ2-7; 10 bases match TRBD2. V lost 6 bases to trimming and J lost 0 bases; unmatched junction nucleotides: 11. Germline CDR1 reads LNHDA; CDR2 reads SQIVND (reference sequence). This CDR3 has 17 amino acids. The CDR3 protein is CASSFSSSGGNSYEQYF. For the CDR3, the DNA is TGTGCCAGTAGCTTCTCCAGTAGCGGGGGGAACTCCTACGAGCAGTACTTC. Variable domain in full (rest from reference TRBV19 and TRBJ2-7): DGGITQSPKYLFRKEGQNVTLSCEQNLNHDAMYWYRQDPGQGLRLIYYSQIVNDFQKGDIAEGYSVSREKKESFPLTVTSAQKNPTAFYLCASSFSSSGGNSYEQYFGPGTRLTVT.

DNA of the CDR3: TGTGCCAGCAGCCCTAACACGGTATCACCCCTCCACTTT. Its translation is CASSPNTVSPLHF. The chain uses TRBV14 and TRBJ1-6, with unresolved D. The CDR3 consists of 13 residues. Trimming left V 4 bases short and J 10 bases short, with 11 bases between. The germline gives CDR1 SGHDN, CDR2 FVKESK.

The chain is built from TRBV7-9 and TRBJ1-2; 8 bases line up with TRBD1. There are 12 residues in the CDR3. The germline gives CDR1 SEHNR, CDR2 FQNEAQ (reference sequence). V dropped 3 bases and J dropped 8; count of bases not matched to a gene: 2. CDR3 amino acids: CASSLDRAGYTF. In nucleotides, the CDR3 is TGTGCCAGCAGCTTGGACAGGGCGGGCTACACCTTC.

The J gene is TRBJ1-1, the V gene TRBV5-8; 7 nucleotides match TRBD1. With 4 bases clipped from V and 0 bases from J, the junction kept 9 bases outside the gene matches. Germline CDR1 SGHTS, CDR2 YDEGEE. This CDR3 is 16 amino acids long. The CDR3 DNA sequence: TGTGCCAGCAGCACCCGGACAGGCGTTATGAACACTGAAGCTTTCTTT. Its protein product is CASSTRTGVMNTEAFF.

CDR3 coding DNA: TGCGCCAGCAGCCGGGAACAGGGCACTCATGAGCAGTTCTTC. It encodes CASSREQGTHEQFF. The chain carries TRBV5-1 and TRBJ2-1; TRBD1 is a possible D gene (6 bases). This CDR3 contains 14 residues. V lost 4 bases and J 8 bases, leaving 16 bases between the germline ends. CDR1 is SGHRS, CDR2 YFSETQ, per germline.